The 28 T cell receptor beta chains below come from one sample, sequenced in a study of a mutant IDH1 vaccine in newly diagnosed glioma. Sequenced by immunoSEQ multiplex PCR; TCRdb stores in-frame clones only, minus some. Among about 63,000 clones, around 83% were seen once, and the ten largest hold roughly 4.4%. Time point defined: baseline, week 1 (first vaccination visit). The treatment: pre-vaccination baseline after standard-of-care therapy. Sequenced material: peripheral blood mononuclear cells (PBMCs), taken from a glioma patient treated with radiotherapy, temozolomide or both. Receptors were obtained from a young woman with glioma. Some clones in this sample may be carry-over from other donors' samples.

This chain uses TRBV10-3 with TRBJ2-2, with a possible D match to TRBD2 (6 bases). The CDR3 spans 16 residues. The V gene's germline CDR1 is ENHRY and CDR2 SYGVKD. The V end was cut by 2 bases, the J end by 5 bases, with 15 bases between. The CDR3, as DNA: TGTGCCATCAGTGAGGCCGGAGGGCGATTAACCGGGGAGCTGTTTTTT. It yields the protein CAISEAGGRLTGELFF.

This chain links TRBV5-6 with TRBJ1-3; maybe TRBD1 (5 bases). The CDR3 spans 12 residues. Germline CDR1 is SGHDT and CDR2 is YYEEEE. With 4 bases removed from V and 7 bases from J, the gap between germline ends came to 9 bases. The DNA of the CDR3 is TGTGCCAGCAGCGGGGCCCTTAACACCATATATTTT. Its protein is CASSGALNTIYF.

The rearrangement joins TRBV5-6 to TRBJ2-1; tentative D call: TRBD2 (5 bases). There are 15 residues in the CDR3. CDR1 is SGHDT and CDR2 is YYEEEE in the germline V gene. Between the trimmed V and J ends, which lost 4 bases and 5 bases, there was a span of 16 bases. The chain's CDR3 is CASSPTAGGHNEQFF. CDR3 coding DNA: TGTGCCAGCAGCCCTACTGCGGGTGGGCACAATGAGCAGTTCTTC.

This CDR3 reads CASSPGARGNEQFF. CDR3 DNA: TGTGCCAGCAGCCCCGGGGCCAGGGGCAATGAGCAGTTCTTC. This chain joins TRBV7-2 and TRBJ2-1; D may be TRBD1 (6 bases). Looked up from germline, CDR1 is SGHTA and CDR2 is FQGNSA. The CDR3 is 14 residues long. V lost 5 bases, J lost 6 bases, and 14 bases lay in between.

The rearrangement uses TRBV30 and TRBJ2-4, with 7 bases matching TRBD2. The CDR3 runs to 13 residues. The germline CDR1 and CDR2 sequences are GTSNPN and SVGIG (reference sequence). V trimming: 5 bases; J trimming: 4 bases; junction bases outside the gene matches: 5. DNA for the CDR3: TGTGCCTGGGACACTAGCGCTAAAAACATTCAGTACTTC. Translated: CAWDTSAKNIQYF.

The genes are TRBV6-5 and TRBJ1-2, with D maybe TRBD1 (6 bases). The germline gives CDR1 MNHEY, CDR2 SVGAGI. V was pared by 0 bases and J by 8 bases, with 16 bases between. CDR3 length: 15 amino acids. Here the CDR3 reads CASSYSTRAGEGYTF. In DNA form, the CDR3 reads TGTGCCAGCAGTTACTCTACTAGGGCAGGGGAGGGCTACACCTTC.

The chain recombines TRBV10-3 with TRBJ2-5; tentatively, D is TRBD1 or TRBD2 (5 bases each). The CDR3 is 12 residues long. Germline loops: CDR1 ENHRY, CDR2 SYGVKD. The V gene lost 11 bases and the J gene lost 5 bases, with 15 bases spanning the gap. The CDR3 sequence: CAVRDPGETQYF. The CDR3 coding sequence is TGTGCCGTCCGGGACCCCGGGGAGACCCAGTACTTC.

Written as DNA, the CDR3 is TGTGCCAGCAGCGTAGATCGAGACAGGCCCTACGAGCAGTACTTC. Translation: CASSVDRDRPYEQYF. This chain uses TRBV9 with TRBJ2-7; D might be TRBD1 (6 bases). Germline lookup yields CDR1 SGDLS and CDR2 YYNGEE. The CDR3 covers 15 residues. V was shortened by 0 bases and J by 2 bases, with 12 bases between the two germline ends.

On this clone itself: The same CDR3 arises from other DNA sequences in this sample as well. V and J are TRBV6-5 and TRBJ2-7, with 8 bases lining up with TRBD1. The CDR3 loop spans 14 amino acids. Germline values: CDR1 MNHEY, CDR2 SVGAGI. Trimming took 2 bases from V and 3 from J; bases not matched to a gene: 3. The DNA of the CDR3 is TGTGCCAGCAGTTACGGACAGGGTGGCTACGAGCAGTACTTC. It translates to CASSYGQGGYEQYF.

The chain recombines TRBV6-1 with TRBJ1-5; D not resolved. CDR3 size: 12 residues. Germline lookup yields CDR1 MNHNS and CDR2 SASEGT. V shed 8 bases and J shed 5 bases, with 10 bases lying between them. CDR3 sequence reads: CASCFSDQPQHF. The CDR3 DNA reads as TGTGCCAGCTGCTTCTCTGATCAGCCCCAGCATTTT.

The V and J genes are TRBV2 and TRBJ1-5; D not resolved. V lost 6 bases and J lost 6, with 9 bases in between. Germline lookup yields CDR1 SNHLY and CDR2 FYNNEI. The CDR3 contains 12 residues. The CDR3 protein is CASRGSLQPQHF. The CDR3 bases are TGTGCCAGCAGAGGCAGTCTTCAGCCCCAGCATTTT.

V usage is TRBV6-5 and J usage is TRBJ1-1, with 8 positions matching TRBD1. The germline CDR1 and CDR2 sequences are MNHEY and SVGAGI. V shed 5 bases and J 1 base; nucleotides not matched to a gene: 6. The CDR3 runs 15 residues. DNA for the CDR3: TGTGCCAGCAGTCCAAAGACAGGGGCGAACACTGAAGCTTTCTTT. Protein product: CASSPKTGANTEAFF.

This clone came up a few times. This chain uses TRBV13 with TRBJ1-1, with D unresolved. The germline gives CDR1 PRHDT, CDR2 FYEKMQ (reference sequence). V lost 2 bases to trimming and J lost 4 bases, with 11 bases between them. The CDR3 sequence is 14 residues long. In nucleotides, the CDR3 is TGTGCCAGCAGCTTACGGGTATGGACCACTGAAGCTTTCTTT. As protein: CASSLRVWTTEAFF.

The V gene is TRBV28, the J gene TRBJ1-2; perhaps TRBD1 as D (5 bases). CDR3 length equals 12 residues. Trimming pared 6 bases from V and 8 bases from J, leaving 13 bases between. Germline V gene sequence: CDR1 MDHEN, CDR2 SYDVKM. The CDR3 coding sequence is TGTGCCAGCAGCCTTCTGGGGGGAGGCTACACCTTC. It is translated as CASSLLGGGYTF.

The V and J genes are TRBV7-8 and TRBJ1-1; D not certain. There are 13 residues in the CDR3. CDR1 is SGHVS and CDR2 is FQNEAQ in the germline V gene. V was pared by 1 base and J by 11 bases, with 14 bases between. The CDR3 bases are TGTGCCAGCAGCTTAGGAGAGCTGCTGTTTGCTTTCTTT. As protein: CASSLGELLFAFF. The full variable domain, with the rest looked up from reference TRBV7-8 and TRBJ1-1, is GAGVSQSPRYKVAKRGQDVALRCDPISGHVSLFWYQQALGQGPEFLTYFQNEAQLDKSGLPSDRFFAERPEGSVSTLKIQRTQQEDSAVYLCASSLGELLFAFFGQGTRLTVV.

This clone was found a few times. The chain couples TRBV6-6 to TRBJ1-1, with 7 bases fitting TRBD1. Germline CDR1 MNHNY, CDR2 SVGAGI (reference sequence). V shed 5 bases and J 1 base; nucleotides not matched to a gene: 4. This CDR3 spans 14 amino acids. CDR3 in amino acids: CASSPGTENTEAFF. DNA of the CDR3: TGTGCCAGCAGTCCCGGGACAGAGAACACTGAAGCTTTCTTT.

The rearrangement links TRBV4-1 to TRBJ2-7, with TRBD2 matching 11 bases. V lost 3 bases, J lost 2 bases, and 3 bases stayed unmatched. The germline V gene has CDR1 MGHRA and CDR2 YSYEKL. The CDR3 covers 15 residues. This chain's CDR3 is CASSQPGLAAYEQYF. The CDR3 region has the DNA TGCGCCAGCAGCCAGCCGGGACTAGCGGCCTACGAGCAGTACTTC.

The rearrangement joins TRBV19 to TRBJ1-4; possibly TRBD1 for D (5 bases). Germline CDR1 and CDR2: LNHDA and SQIVND (reference sequence). CDR3 length: 16 residues. The V end lost 6 bases, the J end lost 4 bases, and 18 bases lay between the germline ends. CDR3 sequence: CASRIRILRGNEKLFF. The CDR3 DNA sequence: TGTGCCAGTAGAATACGCATTTTAAGGGGTAATGAAAAACTGTTTTTT.

For the CDR3, the DNA is TGTGCCAGCAGTTTACAGGGTGGAAACACCATATATTTT. This encodes CASSLQGGNTIYF. V and J are TRBV27 and TRBJ1-3; the D gene is possibly TRBD1 (5 bases). V was cut by 2 bases and J by 3 bases, with 5 bases left in between. CDR3 length: 13 residues. Germline V gene sequence: CDR1 MNHEY, CDR2 SMNVEV (reference sequence).

This chain joins TRBV10-2 and TRBJ2-3, with D uncertain. Germline CDR1 and CDR2: WSHSY and SAAADI. With 3 bases removed from V and 5 bases from J, the gap between germline ends came to 6 bases. CDR3 length: 12 amino acids. The CDR3 loop is CASSEGIDTQYF. DNA for the CDR3: TGCGCCAGCAGTGAAGGGATAGATACGCAGTATTTT.

The chain combines TRBV29-1 with TRBJ1-1, with D hard to call. CDR1 SQVTM and CDR2 ANQGSEA come from the germline V gene. The V end lost 2 bases, the J end lost 6 bases, and 10 bases lay between the germline ends. This CDR3 is 12 amino acids long. This CDR3 is CSVEMASPEAFF. CDR3 DNA sequence: TGCAGCGTTGAAATGGCAAGTCCTGAAGCTTTCTTT.

CDR3 region: CASSQLTGNTGELFF. CDR3 bases: TGTGCCAGCAGCCAGCTGACAGGGAACACCGGGGAGCTGTTTTTT. This chain links TRBV2 with TRBJ2-2, with D tentatively TRBD1 (6 bases). V gave up 6 bases and J gave up 1 base, with 12 bases separating them. The CDR3 has 15 residues. Germline assignment: CDR1 SNHLY and CDR2 FYNNEI.

V gene TRBV28 combines with J gene TRBJ1-2; D may be TRBD1 (5 bases). Germline CDR1 is MDHEN and CDR2 is SYDVKM. V lost 6 bases to trimming and J lost 4 bases, with 15 bases between them. This CDR3 comprises 14 residues. In nucleotides, the CDR3 is TGTGCCAGCAGAGACGGGGGGACCTCCTATGGCTACACCTTC. Translating it yields CASRDGGTSYGYTF.

The CDR3 loop is CASKLSTGWYETQYF. The CDR3 nucleotides are TGTGCCAGCAAACTCTCGACAGGGTGGTACGAGACCCAGTACTTC. V usage is TRBV27 and J usage is TRBJ2-5; TRBD1 aligns across 7 bases. CDR3 length equals 15 residues. Germline V CDR1 and CDR2: MNHEY, SMNVEV (reference sequence). Trimming removed 7 bases from V and 5 bases from J; junction bases left unmatched: 13.

The rearrangement links TRBV5-8 to TRBJ2-1; maybe TRBD2 (7 bases). CDR1 SGHTS and CDR2 YDEGEE come from the germline V gene. The CDR3 has 13 residues. Trimming removed 4 bases from V and 6 bases from J, with 11 bases in between. For the CDR3, the DNA is TGTGCCAGCAGCCCCCGGGGGGCCAATGAGCAGTTCTTC. This encodes CASSPRGANEQFF.

J is TRBJ2-3 and V is TRBV7-8; D is uncertain. The CDR3 consists of 12 residues. Germline V gene sequence: CDR1 SGHVS, CDR2 FQNEAQ. V lost 5 bases and J lost 5, with 8 bases in between. For the CDR3, the DNA is TGTGCCAGCAGCCCCAACTTAGATACGCAGTATTTT. It translates to CASSPNLDTQYF.

The chain carries TRBV7-9 and TRBJ1-2; D is unclear. V lost 1 base and J lost 6, with 9 bases in between. Germline lookup yields CDR1 SEHNR and CDR2 FQNEAQ (reference sequence). This CDR3 is 13 amino acids long. Here the CDR3 DNA reads TGTGCCAGCAGCTTAGTACAGAGAAATGGCTACACCTTC. Translation gives CASSLVQRNGYTF.

The V gene is TRBV9, the J gene TRBJ1-1; D is unresolved. CDR3 length: 15 residues. Trimming took 0 bases from V and 0 from J, leaving 9 bases between them. Germline V lookup: CDR1 SGDLS, CDR2 YYNGEE. The CDR3 DNA sequence: TGTGCCAGCAGCGTAGAGGTCTCACTGAACACTGAAGCTTTCTTT. The encoded protein is CASSVEVSLNTEAFF.